This T cell receptor beta chain was identified in a study of PD-L1 blockade in urothelial cancer (TCRdb year 2017). Regarding the study in general: All patients started therapy in about 2014 and received atezolizumab 1,200 mg intravenously every 3 weeks. About 85% of the 29 patients were males with bladder-origin urothelial cancer, and about 65% of the roughly 30 reported a prior smoking history. An ECOG performance status of 0 or 1 was recorded for the patients, and 0 to 3 prior chemotherapy regimens had been received by the patients. Blood samples were analyzed 3 weeks after the start of treatment (second dose) and 6 weeks after the start of treatment. Blood samples gave a median of around 140,000 T cells and tens of thousands of unique TCRs, with a median clonality of roughly 0.08. Somatic, immune and clinical correlates of response to PD-L1 blockade with atezolizumab in urothelial cancer were the focus of an exploratory multi-omic analysis. Pretreatment tumor samples, along with matched peripheral blood collected serially before and after atezolizumab treatment, underwent TCR sequencing. Progression-free survival longer than 6 months counted as durable clinical benefit, and TCR features were additionally tested against both progression-free and overall survival. In the same patients, whole exome sequencing and RNA sequencing of pretreatment tumors were performed in addition to TCR sequencing. Durable clinical benefit was achieved by nine patients but not by the remaining 20. Pretreatment blood TCR-seq was available for twenty-nine patients, at least one posttreatment blood collection was obtained for around 25 patients, and tumor TCR-seq was available for around 25 patients. Results the study describes overall, beyond this receptor: Patients with durable benefit showed greater expansion of tumor-associated TCR clones in peripheral blood 3 weeks after starting treatment (n of about 20, p = 0.022). A pretreatment peripheral blood TCR clonality below the median was linked to improved progression-free and overall survival. Small sample size (n ≈ 27) and many exploratory analyses mean the results are intended to be hypothesis-generating.

The time point label here, explained by the study, means: pretreatment peripheral blood. The cohort comprised 25 to 35 patients with locally advanced or metastatic urothelial carcinoma treated at Memorial Sloan Kettering on a trial protocol. Peripheral blood mononuclear cells were collected from each patient pretreatment and during treatment, giving between 1 and 8 total time points per patient. The Qiagen DNeasy Blood extraction kit was used to purify genomic DNA from total PBMCs and tumor samples. Collected pretreatment and during treatment, PBMCs were isolated and stored as previously described. Synthetic TCR analog templates were spiked into each PCR to estimate absolute template abundance from read counts. The immunoSEQ assay was used to amplify TCRbeta CDR3 regions from genomic DNA with bias-controlled V and J gene primers. Rearranged TCRbeta segments were sequenced at approximately 20X coverage. In the source study's methods: Clustering was used to correct sequencing errors, and CDR3s were annotated against IMGT to assign V, D and J genes. Only productive TCRbeta rearrangements were used in downstream analyses, excluding out-of-frame or stop-codon sequences. To compute clonality, Shannon entropy was normalized by the log of the number of unique productive sequences and then subtracted from one. Fisher's exact test with Benjamini-Hochberg correction, using a cutoff of adjusted p below 0.01, was how clones that differed between time points or between blood and tumor were identified. TCRdb carries this immuneACCESS record with in-frame sequences only. Its versions omit some clonotypes, under half of them owing to an unresolved V gene in the studies checked, with the rest unexplained. V, J and clone size reflect that table, while D and trimming were determined from the DNA. Across this sample there are roughly 120,000 clones, with less than 85% seen only once. In total, the top ten clones hold about 2.9% of the sample.

Spanning cysteine to phenylalanine, the CDR3 consists of 15 amino acids. The retained sequence is limited to the CDR3, 45 bases, with the frame set at the first base. The CDR1 and CDR2 encoded by the germline V gene are ENHRY and SYGVKD. V was cut back by 5 bases and J by 0 bases, leaving a gap of 14 bases between them. Note on this clone: Its antigen has not been determined. No much larger clone is present one base from it, and per-base qualities are unavailable.

This clonotype was sampled from a man in his forties or fifties with urothelial cancer. The chain uses TRBV10-3 and TRBJ2-7; TRBD1 is possibly the D segment (6 matching bases). Sample: PBMCs, taken around atezolizumab (anti-PD-L1) treatment. The DNA sequence is as follows: TGTGCCATCAGTCAACAGGGTTTGGGCTCCTACGAGCAGTACTTC. Translated, it reads CAISQQGLGSYEQYF.